These 9 T cell receptor beta chains were all obtained from the same sample, sequenced in a study of cytomegalovirus exposure and HLA in healthy donors. Amplification used 60 Vbeta primers and 13 Jbeta primers. Data came from immunoSEQ multiplex PCR; TCRdb stores just in-frame clones and leaves some out. The sample totals 95,000 to 150,000 clones; its top ten clones hold 3.6%. Sequenced input: PBMCs. The receptors were gathered from a man aged 18-30 years in good health and CMV-seronegative.

The V call is TRBV29-1, the J call TRBJ2-7; 9 bases are a match to TRBD1. Germline CDR1 reads SQVTM; CDR2 reads ANQGSEA. This CDR3 contains 13 residues. After removal of 7 bases from V and 4 bases from J, the junction contained 8 bases not matched to a gene. The CDR3 region has the DNA TGCAGCGGATCACAGGGGGCAGAGTACGAGCAGTACTTC. It specifies CSGSQGAEYEQYF.

CDR3 in DNA: TGTGCCAGCAGCCAAAGGCCGGGACAGGGGTGGGGAGCTTTCTTT. It yields the protein CASSQRPGQGWGAFF. The chain combines TRBV14 with TRBJ1-1; 10 nucleotides align to TRBD1. V shed 2 bases and J 10 bases; nucleotides not matched to a gene: 10. Germline assignment: CDR1 SGHDN and CDR2 FVKESK. The CDR3 has 15 amino acids.

This chain connects TRBV12-5 to TRBJ2-1; TRBD2 is a possible D gene (5 bases). The CDR3 is made up of 17 amino acids. Germline values: CDR1 LGHNT, CDR2 FRNRAP. V was cut by 3 bases and J by 2 bases, with 17 bases left in between. CDR3: CASGFSLATNTYNEQFF. The CDR3 nucleotides read TGTGCTAGTGGTTTCTCCCTAGCTACCAACACCTACAATGAGCAGTTCTTC.

The V gene is TRBV6-6, the J gene TRBJ2-7; tentative D call: TRBD2 (6 bases). Between the trimmed V and J ends, which lost 6 bases and 0 bases, there was a span of 12 bases. CDR1 and CDR2 from the germline V gene are MNHNY and SVGAGI (reference sequence). The length of the CDR3 is 14 residues. Here the CDR3 DNA reads TGTGCCAGCAGACCCCGACTAGGCTCCTACGAGCAGTACTTC. It is translated as CASRPRLGSYEQYF.

V is TRBV27 and J is TRBJ2-1; 7 bases are shared with TRBD1. Germline V CDR1 and CDR2: MNHEY, SMNVEV (reference sequence). The CDR3 length is 16 residues. Unmatched junction bases numbered 6, after V lost 4 bases and J lost 0 bases. The CDR3 sequence: CASSSRQGFSYNEQFF. CDR3 bases: TGTGCCAGCAGTTCGCGACAGGGTTTCTCCTACAATGAGCAGTTCTTC.

V gene TRBV29-1 combines with J gene TRBJ2-5; 10 bases are shared with TRBD1. The J segment lost 5 bases and the V segment lost 3 bases, leaving 3 bases of the junction unmatched. CDR3 length equals 13 residues. Germline CDR1 is SQVTM and CDR2 is ANQGSEA. The CDR3 DNA reads as TGCAGCGTTGAGACAGGGGGCGAGGAGACCCAGTACTTC. Its protein product is CSVETGGEETQYF.

The chain combines TRBV7-3 with TRBJ1-2; possible D gene TRBD1, 6 bases. Germline assignment: CDR1 SGHTA and CDR2 FQGTGA. Deletions cut 2 bases from V and 4 bases from J, with 14 bases between. The CDR3 runs to 15 residues. The CDR3 region is CASSLQGSGLYGYTF. In DNA form, the CDR3 reads TGTGCCAGCAGCTTACAGGGGTCGGGCCTCTATGGCTACACCTTC.

The chain uses TRBV7-8 and TRBJ2-7; the D gene is possibly TRBD2 (7 bases). This CDR3 contains 16 residues. Germline-derived CDR1 and CDR2 are SGHVS and FQNEAQ. Trimming removed 4 bases at V and 1 base at J, with 17 bases between. CDR3 loop: CASSSRRGALSYEQYF. CDR3 sequence (DNA): TGTGCCAGCAGCTCCAGACGGGGGGCCCTTTCCTACGAGCAGTACTTC.

This chain joins TRBV5-1 and TRBJ1-1; a possible D gene is TRBD1 (5 bases). V lost 5 bases to trimming and J lost 3 bases, with 17 bases between them. The germline V gene has CDR1 SGHRS and CDR2 YFSETQ. This CDR3 comprises 15 residues. CDR3 residues: CASRGADLRYTEAFF. The CDR3 DNA is TGCGCCAGCAGAGGGGCAGACCTCCGGTACACTGAAGCTTTCTTT.